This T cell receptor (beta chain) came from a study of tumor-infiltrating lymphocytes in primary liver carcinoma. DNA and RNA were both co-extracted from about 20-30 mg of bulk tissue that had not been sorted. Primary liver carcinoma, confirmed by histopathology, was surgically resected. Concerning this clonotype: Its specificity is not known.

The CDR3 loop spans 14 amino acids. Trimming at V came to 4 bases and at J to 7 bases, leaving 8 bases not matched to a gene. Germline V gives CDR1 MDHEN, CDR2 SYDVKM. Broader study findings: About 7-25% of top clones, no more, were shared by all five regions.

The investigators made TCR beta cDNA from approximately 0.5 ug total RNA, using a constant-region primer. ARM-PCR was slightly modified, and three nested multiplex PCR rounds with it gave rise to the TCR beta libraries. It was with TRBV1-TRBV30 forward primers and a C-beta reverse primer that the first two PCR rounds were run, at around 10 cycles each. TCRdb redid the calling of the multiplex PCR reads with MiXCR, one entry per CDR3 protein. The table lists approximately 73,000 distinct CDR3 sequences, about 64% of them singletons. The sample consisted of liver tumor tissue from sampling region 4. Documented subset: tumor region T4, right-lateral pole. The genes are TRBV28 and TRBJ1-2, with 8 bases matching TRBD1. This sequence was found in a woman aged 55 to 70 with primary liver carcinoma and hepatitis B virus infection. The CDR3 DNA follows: TGTGCCAGCAGTTGGGACAGGCCGCCCTGTGGCTACACCTTC. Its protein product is CASSWDRPPCGYTF.